The T cell receptor beta chain described here comes from a study of T cell responses to AZD1222 COVID-19 vaccine. Study findings and constraints: Sampling captured repertoires only after the peak T cell response. Spike-wide vaccine-associated CD4 TCRs dominated at 160-218 and 743-854. The study reported that nearly half of spike-specific TCRs target unmutated variant regions. Clonal diversity may have been underestimated in mostly white British donors.

The CDR3 runs 14 residues. CDR1 is SNHLY, CDR2 FYNNEI, per germline. V gave up 6 bases and J gave up 7 bases, with 19 bases separating them. Libraries were prepared by immunoSEQ multiplex PCR; TCRdb keeps only in-frame clonotypes and omits some of them. Of roughly 170,000 clones listed, roughly nine tenths are singletons. For this clone: The antigen is unknown.

The receptor comes from an adult in good health. The material sequenced was peripheral blood, taken on day 0 of AZD1222 vaccination. This chain links TRBV2 with TRBJ2-7; maybe TRBD1 (6 bases). CDR3 loop: CASRAPGVPLEQYF. In DNA form, the CDR3 reads TGTGCCAGCAGGGCCCCAGGGGTCCCCTTGGAGCAGTACTTC.